This record concerns one TCR beta chain sequence. Its antigen is unknown. An end of the junction does not agree with germline; a read error may underlie this. This entry is derived from a study of molecular identifiers for immune sequencing clone quantification. The study's findings and limits: Clone sizes that are highly expanded could be underestimated when identical TCR molecules share a barcode.

TCRdb reprocessed the PCR reads via MiXCR and lists one record per CDR3 protein. The sample shows about half a million distinct CDR3 sequences, about a fifth of them seen only once. This clonotype was obtained from a human donor in good health. Some libraries in this study had Jurkat cell RNA spiked in. The sample comprised naive CD8+ T cells from blood, with Jurkat cell RNA spiked in. Subset indicated: FACS-sorted CD8+CD4-CCR7+CD45RA+ naive T cells.

In nucleotides, the CDR3 is TGTGCCAGCAGTCAAATCCCCCGGGGCAGGGGGCTGAACACTGAAGCTTCCTTT. Its translation: CASSQIPRGRGLNTEASF. The rearrangement uses TRBV27 and TRBJ1-1; 8 bases are shared with TRBD1. This CDR3 has 18 amino acids. Germline V gene lookup returns CDR1 MNHEY and CDR2 SMNVEV (reference sequence).